This entry is about one T cell receptor beta chain. Its antigen is as yet unknown. The data were obtained in a study of vaccination and CD4 T cells after COVID-19. Study context: Cells received overlapping spike peptides from SARS-CoV-2, HCoV-NL63, HCoV-OC43 and HCoV-229E as stimulation.

Sample treatment: approximately 10-day PBMC culture with coronavirus spike peptide pools or control peptides (ViraFEST assay). T cells were expanded with peptide pools, and expanded clonotypes were identified by TCR sequencing. Positive tests by PCR, dated March to December 2020, predated US Alpha, Beta and Delta variants. Study-wide results and limits: SARS-CoV-2-reactive clonotypes rose nonsignificantly, with the median going from around 20 to 38.

The ends were cut back, 2 bases at V and 1 base at J, with 10 bases in the middle. This CDR3 has 14 residues. The V gene's germline CDR1 is GTSNPN and CDR2 SVGIG (reference sequence). Sequencing of cultured CD4+ T cell DNA used the Oncomine TCR Beta short-read assay. TCRdb re-analysed the PCR reads in MiXCR, keeping a single row per CDR3 protein. The sample consists of roughly 15,000 distinct CDR3 sequences, around 43% of them appearing once. The sequenced sample consisted of CD4+ T cells from blood, cultured in vitro. This TCR came from a human donor who had recovered from COVID-19. The rearrangement uses TRBV30 and TRBJ2-3, with a weak D call TRBD2 (5 bases). CDR3 nucleotides: TGTGCCTGGAGTTCGTATAGCGGCACAGATACGCAGTATTTT. This translates into CAWSSYSGTDTQYF. Drawing the rest from reference TRBV30 and TRBJ2-3, the complete variable domain is SQTIHQWPATLVQPVGSPLSLECTVEGTSNPNLYWYRQAAGRGLQLLFYSVGIGQISSEVPQNLSASRPQDRQFILSSKKLLLSDSGFYLCAWSSYSGTDTQYFGPGTRLTVL.